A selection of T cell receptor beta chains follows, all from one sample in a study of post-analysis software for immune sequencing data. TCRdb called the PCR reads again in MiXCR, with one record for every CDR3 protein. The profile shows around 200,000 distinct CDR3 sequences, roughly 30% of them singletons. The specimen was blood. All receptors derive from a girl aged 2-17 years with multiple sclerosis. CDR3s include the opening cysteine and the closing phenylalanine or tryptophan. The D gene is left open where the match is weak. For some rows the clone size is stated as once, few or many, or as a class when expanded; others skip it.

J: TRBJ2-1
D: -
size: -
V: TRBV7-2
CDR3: CASSLAGLNEQFF
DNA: TGTGCCAGCAGCTTAGCAGGCCTCAATGAGCAGTTCTTC

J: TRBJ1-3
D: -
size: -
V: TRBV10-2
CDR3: CASSENRRNTIYF
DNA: TGCGCCAGCAGTGAGAACAGGCGAAACACCATATATTTT

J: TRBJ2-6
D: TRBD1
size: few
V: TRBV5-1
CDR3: CASSAPGGDPGANVLTF
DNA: TGCGCCAGCAGCGCCCCAGGGGGCGATCCCGGGGCCAACGTCCTGACTTTC

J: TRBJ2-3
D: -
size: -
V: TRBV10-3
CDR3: CAISQGITHTDTQYF
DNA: TGTGCCATCAGCCAGGGGATTACACACACAGATACGCAGTATTTT

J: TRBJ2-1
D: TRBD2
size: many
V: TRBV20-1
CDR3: CSANDASGKRDEQFF
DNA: TGCAGTGCGAACGATGCTAGCGGGAAACGGGATGAGCAGTTCTTC

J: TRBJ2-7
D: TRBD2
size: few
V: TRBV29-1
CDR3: CSVESFTAGDSYEQYF
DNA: TGCAGCGTTGAGTCCTTCACAGCGGGAGATTCCTACGAGCAGTACTTC

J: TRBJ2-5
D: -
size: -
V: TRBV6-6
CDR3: CASSYSRGTIGTQYF
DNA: TGTGCCAGCAGTTACTCGAGAGGGACCATAGGGACCCAGTACTTC

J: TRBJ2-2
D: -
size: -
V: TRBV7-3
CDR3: CASSLRGGTNTGELFF
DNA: TGTGCCAGCAGCTTAAGAGGCGGGACGAACACCGGGGAGCTGTTTTTT

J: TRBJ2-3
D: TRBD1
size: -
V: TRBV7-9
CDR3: CASSGQGTGTQYF
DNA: TGTGCCAGCAGCGGGCAGGGGACAGGTACGCAGTATTTT

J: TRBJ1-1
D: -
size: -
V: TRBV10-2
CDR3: CASRAGLKTEAFF
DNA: TGCGCCAGCAGGGCCGGTTTGAAGACTGAAGCTTTCTTT

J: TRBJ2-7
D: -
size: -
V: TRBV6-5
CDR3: CASSYSLIGYEQYF
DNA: TGTGCCAGCAGTTACTCGCTGATCGGTTATGAGCAGTACTTC

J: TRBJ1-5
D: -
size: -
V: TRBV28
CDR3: CASSLYVAGQPQHF
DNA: TGTGCCAGCAGTTTATATGTCGCCGGGCAGCCCCAGCATTTT

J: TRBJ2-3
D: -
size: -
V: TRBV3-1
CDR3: CTSSSPGDTQYF
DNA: TGTACCAGCAGTTCCCCCGGGGATACGCAGTATTTT

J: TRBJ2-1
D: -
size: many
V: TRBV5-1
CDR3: CASSFQGGNEQFF
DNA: TGCGCCAGCAGCTTCCAGGGAGGCAATGAGCAGTTCTTC

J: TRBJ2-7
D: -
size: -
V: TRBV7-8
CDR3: CASSPDRIQYF
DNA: TGTGCCAGCAGCCCAGACAGGATTCAGTACTTC

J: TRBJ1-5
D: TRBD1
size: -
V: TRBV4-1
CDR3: CASSQPDRENQPQHF
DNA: TGCGCCAGCAGCCAACCTGACAGGGAAAATCAGCCCCAGCATTTT

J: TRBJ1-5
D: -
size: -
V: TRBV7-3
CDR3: CARTWAINQPQHF
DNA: TGTGCCCGGACGTGGGCTATCAATCAGCCCCAGCATTTT

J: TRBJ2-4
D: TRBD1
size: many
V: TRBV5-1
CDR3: CASSLGQGLNIQYF
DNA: TGCGCCAGCAGCTTGGGACAGGGCTTAAACATTCAGTACTTC

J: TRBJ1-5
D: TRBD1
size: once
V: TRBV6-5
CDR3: CASSYAPGQRNYSNQPQHF
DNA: TGTGCCAGCAGTTACGCACCGGGACAGAGAAACTATAGCAATCAGCCCCAGCATTTT

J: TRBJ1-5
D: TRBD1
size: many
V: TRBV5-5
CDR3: CASSPRGQGRNQPQHF
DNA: TGTGCCAGCAGCCCACGAGGACAGGGTAGGAATCAGCCCCAGCATTTT

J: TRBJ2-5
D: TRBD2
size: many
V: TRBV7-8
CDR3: CASSLASGGSLGTQYF
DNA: TGTGCCAGCAGCTTAGCCAGCGGGGGGTCGCTTGGGACCCAGTACTTC

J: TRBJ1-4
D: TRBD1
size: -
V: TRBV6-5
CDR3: CASSYTGTATNEKLFF
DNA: TGTGCCAGCAGTTACACCGGGACAGCAACTAATGAAAAACTGTTTTTT

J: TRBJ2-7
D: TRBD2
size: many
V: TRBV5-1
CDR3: CASSVNSGRAYEQYF
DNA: TGCGCCAGCAGTGTAAACAGCGGGAGGGCCTACGAGCAGTACTTC

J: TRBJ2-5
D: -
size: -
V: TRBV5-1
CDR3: CASSLAGLDQETQYF
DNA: TGCGCCAGCAGCTTGGCGGGACTGGACCAAGAGACCCAGTACTTC

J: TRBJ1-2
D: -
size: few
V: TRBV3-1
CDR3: CASSPGVGGYTF
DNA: TGTGCCAGCAGCCCGGGGGTTGGAGGCTACACCTTC

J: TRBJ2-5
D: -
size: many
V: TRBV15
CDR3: CATSPRDTQETQYF
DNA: TGTGCCACTAGCCCCCGGGACACACAAGAGACCCAGTACTTC

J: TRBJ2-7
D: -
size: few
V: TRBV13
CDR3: CASSLAPRQGNYEQYF
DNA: TGTGCCAGCAGCTTAGCCCCAAGGCAGGGGAACTACGAGCAGTACTTC

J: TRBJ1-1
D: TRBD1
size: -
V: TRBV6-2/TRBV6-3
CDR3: CASSPREGAGNTEAFF
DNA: TGTGCCAGCAGTCCCCGAGAGGGGGCGGGGAACACTGAAGCTTTCTTT

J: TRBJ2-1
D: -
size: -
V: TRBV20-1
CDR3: CSARGAPGSYNGQFF
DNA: TGCAGTGCTAGGGGGGCGCCGGGGTCCTACAATGGGCAGTTCTTC

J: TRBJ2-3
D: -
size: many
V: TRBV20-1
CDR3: CSATLPGTDTQYF
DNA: TGCAGTGCTACCCTCCCGGGTACAGATACGCAGTATTTT

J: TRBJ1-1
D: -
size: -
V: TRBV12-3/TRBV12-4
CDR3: CAGRVGWDTEAFF
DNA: TGTGCCGGCAGGGTGGGTTGGGACACTGAAGCTTTCTTT

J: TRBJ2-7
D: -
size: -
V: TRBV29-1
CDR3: CSVEGGSYNEQYF
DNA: TGCAGCGTTGAAGGTGGGTCCTACAATGAGCAGTACTTC

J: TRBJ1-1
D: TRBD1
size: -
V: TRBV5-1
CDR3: CASSSSGGTEAFF
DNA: TGCGCCAGCAGCTCCTCAGGGGGCACTGAAGCTTTCTTT

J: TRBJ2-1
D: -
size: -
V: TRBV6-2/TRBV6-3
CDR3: CASPPYNEQFF
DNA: TGTGCCAGCCCCCCCTACAATGAGCAGTTCTTC

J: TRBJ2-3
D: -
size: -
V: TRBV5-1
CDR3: CASSLAQVHTDTQYF
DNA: TGCGCCAGCAGCTTGGCGCAGGTACACACAGATACGCAGTATTTT

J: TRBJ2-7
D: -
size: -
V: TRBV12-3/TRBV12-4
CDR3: CASRGSGTYRRESSYEQYF
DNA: TGTGCCAGCAGGGGATCAGGAACTTATCGAAGGGAGAGCTCCTATGAGCAGTACTTC

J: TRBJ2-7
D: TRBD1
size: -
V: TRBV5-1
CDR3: CASSFQPGQLGSKDSYEQYF
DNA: TGCGCCAGCAGCTTCCAACCGGGACAGCTCGGTTCAAAGGACTCCTACGAGCAGTACTTC